The next 31 T cell receptor beta chains were all read from a single sample in a study of Tregs in tolerant kidney transplant recipients (dated by TCRdb to between 2018 and 2020). The library was made by the immunoSEQ multiplex PCR assay. Sourced from immuneACCESS, this table was stored by TCRdb with only in-frame sequences that have V and J called. A share of the clones is absent; for the studies checked, an unresolved V gene accounts for under half, and the remainder has no known explanation. The sample data list around 120,000 clones, and around 91% of these were observed just once. The ten largest clones capture roughly 0.63% of the sample. The material sequenced was CD4+ T cells from blood. These TCRs come from a human donor in good health.

For this clone: Other DNA sequences from this sample encode an identical CDR3 as well. This chain links TRBV5-1 with TRBJ2-1; D gene uncertain. This CDR3 spans 12 amino acids. Germline assignment: CDR1 SGHRS and CDR2 YFSETQ. V lost 2 bases and J 3 bases, leaving 3 bases between the germline ends. The CDR3 bases are TGCGCCAGCAGCTTCGACTACAATGAGCAGTTCTTC. This codes for CASSFDYNEQFF.

J is TRBJ2-3 and V is TRBV11-2, with 13 bases aligning to TRBD2. Trimming took 5 bases from V and 2 from J; bases not matched to a gene: 10. Germline V gene sequence: CDR1 SGHAT, CDR2 FQNNGV. The CDR3 is 18 residues long. In DNA form, the CDR3 reads TGTGCCAGCAGCCAGACTAGCGGGGGGTTGAAATCCACAGATACGCAGTATTTT. This encodes CASSQTSGGLKSTDTQYF.

This rearrangement joins TRBV10-2 to TRBJ1-2, with D uncertain. The ends were cut back, 3 bases at V and 4 bases at J, with 18 bases in the middle. The CDR3 is made up of 16 amino acids. Germline V gene sequence: CDR1 WSHSY, CDR2 SAAADI. DNA of the CDR3: TGCGCCAGCAGTGACCCCCGAACAGAAAGTGGCTATGGCTACACCTTC. This sequence encodes CASSDPRTESGYGYTF.

The J gene is TRBJ2-2, the V gene TRBV27; a possible D gene is TRBD2 (6 bases). V was shortened by 8 bases and J by 0 bases, with 10 bases between the two germline ends. The CDR3 runs 14 residues. Germline-derived CDR1 and CDR2 are MNHEY and SMNVEV (reference sequence). The CDR3 loop is CASLGGPNTGELFF. The DNA for the CDR3 is TGTGCCAGCTTGGGGGGTCCGAACACCGGGGAGCTGTTTTTT.

This chain joins TRBV5-4 and TRBJ2-7, with 10 bases matching TRBD2. The germline V gene has CDR1 SGHNT and CDR2 YYREEE (reference sequence). This CDR3 has 15 residues. Trimming cost V 3 bases and J 7 bases; bases outside gene matches: 10. The CDR3 region has the DNA TGTGCCAGCAGCTCGCGGGCTAGCGGGGGCCAGGAGCAGTACTTC. As protein: CASSSRASGGQEQYF.

This chain uses TRBV6-1 with TRBJ2-1; 11 bases line up with TRBD2. This CDR3 is built from 19 residues. V lost 2 bases, J lost 9 bases, and 18 bases stayed unmatched. Germline CDR1 reads MNHNS; CDR2 reads SASEGT. Here the CDR3 reads CASSERASGRSRGTGEQFF. CDR3 nucleotide sequence: TGTGCCAGCAGTGAAAGGGCTAGCGGGAGGTCGAGGGGTACCGGTGAGCAGTTCTTC.

The chain links TRBV2 to TRBJ1-2; 9 bases line up with TRBD1. Germline values: CDR1 SNHLY, CDR2 FYNNEI. The ends lost 6 bases at V and 1 base at J; junction bases unmatched: 6. The CDR3 has 15 residues. CDR3: CASRRQGGGNYGYTF. The CDR3 DNA is TGTGCCAGCAGAAGACAGGGGGGTGGTAACTATGGCTACACCTTC.

The rearrangement links TRBV28 to TRBJ2-2, with TRBD1 matching 9 bases. Germline V gene lookup returns CDR1 MDHEN and CDR2 SYDVKM. CDR3 length equals 12 residues. Trimming cost V 11 bases and J 6 bases; bases outside gene matches: 4. CDR3 DNA: TGTGCCTTACAGGGGGCCGCCGGGGAGCTGTTTTTT. Translation: CALQGAAGELFF.

This chain links TRBV10-3 with TRBJ1-4; D call uncertain. Trimming removed 6 bases at V and 3 bases at J, with 11 bases between. The germline V gene has CDR1 ENHRY and CDR2 SYGVKD. This CDR3 spans 14 amino acids. CDR3 in amino acids: CAIRYIGPNEKLFF. In DNA form, the CDR3 reads TGTGCCATCAGATATATAGGGCCTAATGAAAAACTGTTTTTT.

The CDR3 nucleotides read TGCGCCAGCAGCCCCCAGCGGGAGATCACAGATACGCAGTATTTT. Amino acids: CASSPQREITDTQYF. The V and J genes are TRBV5-1 and TRBJ2-3; 8 positions agree with TRBD2. CDR1 is SGHRS and CDR2 is YFSETQ in the germline V gene. The CDR3 contains 15 residues. V shed 4 bases, J shed 2 bases, and the junction held 6 bases outside the gene matches.

This clone has more than one count but fewer than ten. The chain recombines TRBV30 with TRBJ1-5; possible D gene TRBD1, 5 bases. Germline loops: CDR1 GTSNPN, CDR2 SVGIG (reference sequence). There are 14 residues in the CDR3. V gave up 0 bases and J gave up 2 bases, with 8 bases separating them. For the CDR3, the DNA is TGTGCCTGGAGTGTACGAGGGGGCAATCAGCCCCAGCATTTT. It yields the protein CAWSVRGGNQPQHF. The variable domain in full, with the rest retrieved from reference TRBV30 and TRBJ1-5, is SQTIHQWPATLVQPVGSPLSLECTVEGTSNPNLYWYRQAAGRGLQLLFYSVGIGQISSEVPQNLSASRPQDRQFILSSKKLLLSDSGFYLCAWSVRGGNQPQHFGDGTRLSIL.

The chain recombines TRBV5-4 with TRBJ2-1; 10 nucleotides match TRBD2. Germline CDR1 is SGHNT and CDR2 is YYREEE (reference sequence). V lost 2 bases to trimming and J lost 5 bases; unmatched junction nucleotides: 7. CDR3 size: 16 residues. This chain's CDR3 is CASSLGSGRPNNEQFF. DNA of the CDR3: TGTGCCAGCAGCTTAGGTAGCGGGAGGCCTAACAATGAGCAGTTCTTC.

The V gene is TRBV6-9, the J gene TRBJ2-1; perhaps TRBD2 as D (5 bases). CDR1 is MNHGY, CDR2 SVAAGI, per germline. CDR3 length equals 15 residues. Between the trimmed V and J ends, which lost 2 bases and 5 bases, there was a span of 13 bases. CDR3 bases: TGTGCCAGCAGTTATCCATCCCTCGGGGACAATGAGCAGTTCTTC. It yields the protein CASSYPSLGDNEQFF.

This CDR3 is CASSLGQGETEAFF. The CDR3 DNA follows: TGTGCCAGCTCACTGGGACAGGGAGAAACTGAAGCTTTCTTT. The rearrangement links TRBV18 to TRBJ1-1; 9 nucleotides agree with TRBD1. V lost 4 bases, J lost 5 bases, and 5 bases stayed unmatched. The CDR3 length is 14 residues. Germline CDR1 reads KGHSH; CDR2 reads LQKENI.

V gene TRBV9 combines with J gene TRBJ1-1; D gene uncertain. V was trimmed by 3 bases and J by 1 base, leaving 10 bases between them. CDR1 is SGDLS and CDR2 is YYNGEE in the germline V gene. CDR3 length: 14 amino acids. CDR3 sequence: CASSAPRKNTEAFF. The CDR3 DNA is TGTGCCAGCAGCGCCCCCCGAAAGAACACTGAAGCTTTCTTT. The entire variable domain, with the rest obtained from reference TRBV9 and TRBJ1-1, is as follows: DSGVTQTPKHLITATGQRVTLRCSPRSGDLSVYWYQQSLDQGLQFLIQYYNGEERAKGNILERFSAQQFPDLHSELNLSSLELGDSALYFCASSAPRKNTEAFFGQGTRLTVV.

V and J are TRBV15 and TRBJ1-2, with 11 bases aligning to TRBD1. The CDR3 runs 16 residues. V shed 1 base, J shed 4 bases, and the junction held 5 bases outside the gene matches. CDR1 and CDR2 (germline): LNHNV, YYDKDF (reference sequence). The CDR3 sequence: CATSRGTGGSSYGYTF. In DNA form, the CDR3 reads TGTGCCACCAGCAGAGGGACAGGGGGCTCCTCCTATGGCTACACCTTC.

V and J are TRBV12-5 and TRBJ1-6; no definite D call. Germline CDR1 and CDR2: LGHNT and FRNRAP. CDR3 length equals 14 residues. The V gene lost 0 bases and the J gene lost 7 bases, with 7 bases spanning the gap. CDR3 coding DNA: TGTGCTAGTGGTTTGGTGCCCCAGAATTCACCCCTCCACTTT. Protein sequence: CASGLVPQNSPLHF.

CDR3: CASSRRSSGVNYEQYF. The CDR3 region has the DNA TGTGCCAGCAGCCGCCGGTCTAGCGGGGTTAACTACGAGCAGTACTTC. V gene TRBV7-2 combines with J gene TRBJ2-7; 9 bases agree with TRBD2. Germline values: CDR1 SGHTA, CDR2 FQGNSA. CDR3 length: 16 residues. V shed 5 bases, J shed 3 bases, and the junction held 11 bases outside the gene matches.

The V gene is TRBV5-5, the J gene TRBJ1-2; D is undetermined. CDR1 is SGHKS, CDR2 YYEKEE, per germline (reference sequence). V was cut by 2 bases and J by 1 base, with 12 bases left in between. This CDR3 contains 15 residues. The CDR3 loop reads CASSFGGRYNYGYTF. The CDR3 DNA reads as TGTGCCAGCAGCTTCGGCGGGAGATATAACTATGGCTACACCTTC.

This clone has just one count. This chain connects TRBV5-1 to TRBJ1-2; 9 bases map to TRBD1. The CDR3 extends over 13 amino acids. V lost 4 bases and J lost 8; bases outside the gene matches: 6. Per the germline V gene, CDR1 is SGHRS and CDR2 is YFSETQ. The CDR3 protein is CASSVQGAGGYTF. CDR3 DNA: TGCGCCAGCAGCGTACAGGGGGCCGGGGGCTACACCTTC.

This rearrangement joins TRBV21-1 to TRBJ2-2; TRBD1, the table's D call, lacks a check against the DNA. TRBV21-1 counts as a pseudogene. The CDR3 covers 14 residues. Here the CDR3 DNA reads TGTGCCAGCAGCAGTGGACAGTACACCGGGGAGCTGTTTTTT. Translated, it gives CASSSGQYTGELFF.

This clone showed up just once. The chain combines TRBV11-3 with TRBJ2-5; a possible D gene is TRBD2 (5 bases). Germline lookup yields CDR1 SGHNT and CDR2 YENEEA. CDR3 length equals 14 residues. Trimming pared 5 bases from V and 4 bases from J, leaving 14 bases between. Here the CDR3 reads CASSPEPGGETQYF. The CDR3 DNA is TGTGCCAGCAGCCCAGAGCCAGGAGGAGAGACCCAGTACTTC. Complete variable domain (other parts from reference TRBV11-3 and TRBJ2-5): EAGVVQSPRYKIIEKKQPVAFWCNPISGHNTLYWYLQNLGQGPELLIRYENEEAVDDSQLPKDRFSAERLKGVDSTLKIQPAELGDSAVYLCASSPEPGGETQYFGPGTRLLVL.

This chain links TRBV2 with TRBJ2-7; no clear D gene. The CDR3 has 12 amino acids. The germline V gene encodes CDR1 SNHLY and CDR2 FYNNEI. V dropped 7 bases and J dropped 5 bases, with 12 bases sitting between them. The CDR3 DNA sequence: TGTGCCAGCACCCCCGACGGAAACGAGCAGTACTTC. Its translation: CASTPDGNEQYF. Together with reference TRBV2 and TRBJ2-7, the CDR3 gives the full variable domain: EPEVTQTPSHQVTQMGQEVILRCVPISNHLYFYWYRQILGQKVEFLVSFYNNEISEKSEIFDDQFSVERPDGSNFTLKIRSTKLEDSAMYFCASTPDGNEQYFGPGTRLTVT.

V usage is TRBV5-1 and J usage is TRBJ1-5; 8 bases map to TRBD1. The V and J ends lost 4 bases and 5 bases, in that order; junction bases with no gene match: 5. The CDR3 is made up of 14 amino acids. The V gene's germline CDR1 is SGHRS and CDR2 YFSETQ. The CDR3 region has the DNA TGCGCCAGCAGCCCAGGACAGGGAGATCAGCCCCAGCATTTT. Amino acid sequence: CASSPGQGDQPQHF.

The chain links TRBV5-8 to TRBJ2-1, with no clear D. The germline gives CDR1 SGHTS, CDR2 YDEGEE. Trimming shortened V by 0 bases and J by 3 bases, and 13 bases separated the two germline ends. The CDR3 contains 16 residues. CDR3 DNA: TGTGCCAGCAGCTTGGGGTGGGTATTAGGCTACAATGAGCAGTTCTTC. This sequence encodes CASSLGWVLGYNEQFF.

The rearrangement joins TRBV2 to TRBJ2-2, with 9 bases aligning to TRBD2. The CDR3 runs 16 residues. After removal of 6 bases from V and 2 bases from J, the junction contained 7 bases not matched to a gene. CDR1 and CDR2 from the germline V gene are SNHLY and FYNNEI. CDR3 sequence reads: CASRGWTSENTGELFF. CDR3 in DNA: TGTGCCAGCAGGGGTTGGACTAGCGAAAACACCGGGGAGCTGTTTTTT.

This rearrangement joins TRBV7-9 to TRBJ1-5, with unresolved D. The ends were cut back, 4 bases at V and 0 bases at J, with 19 bases in the middle. The CDR3 contains 18 residues. Germline loops: CDR1 SEHNR, CDR2 FQNEAQ (reference sequence). CDR3 sequence: CASSSWYDPLHSNQPQHF. In DNA form, the CDR3 reads TGTGCCAGCAGCTCATGGTATGACCCCTTACATAGCAATCAGCCCCAGCATTTT.

The V gene is TRBV29-1, the J gene TRBJ2-2, with D hard to call. The germline V gene encodes CDR1 SQVTM and CDR2 ANQGSEA. This CDR3 comprises 12 residues. The germline V and J ends were trimmed by 7 bases and 2 bases, with 8 bases remaining between them. CDR3 residues: CSAEYNTGELFF. As DNA, the CDR3 is TGCAGCGCGGAGTATAACACCGGGGAGCTGTTTTTT.

V is TRBV6-6 and J is TRBJ1-1; possible D gene TRBD1, 6 bases. V dropped 5 bases and J dropped 11 bases, with 15 bases sitting between them. Germline CDR1 is MNHNY and CDR2 is SVGAGI (reference sequence). This CDR3 comprises 12 residues. The CDR3 coding sequence is TGTGCCAGCAGTCCACAGGGTCTGATGGCTTTCTTT. It specifies CASSPQGLMAFF.

The chain carries TRBV5-5 and TRBJ1-2, with D possibly being TRBD1 (5 bases). CDR1 and CDR2 (germline): SGHKS, YYEKEE (reference sequence). Trimming pared 4 bases from V and 4 bases from J, leaving 17 bases between. The CDR3 length is 15 residues. In DNA, the CDR3 is TGTGCCAGCAGCGGGCCAGGGAGGGATTTCTATGGCTACACCTTC. This codes for CASSGPGRDFYGYTF.

The chain employs TRBV5-1 and TRBJ1-3; TRBD1 is a possible D gene (6 bases). V was trimmed by 0 bases and J by 6 bases, leaving 13 bases between them. The germline V gene encodes CDR1 SGHRS and CDR2 YFSETQ. The CDR3 is made up of 15 amino acids. CDR3 nucleotides: TGCGCCAGCAGCTTGGTGGCAGGGACACAAAACACCATATATTTT. It yields the protein CASSLVAGTQNTIYF.